This TCR beta chain is from a study of shared clonotypes between healthy human individuals (dated by TCRdb to 2018 to 2021). As for the study more broadly: Two women and three men aged 18 to 49 years were included in the cohort. Between about 0.94 and 8.9 billion PBMCs per donor were obtained by leukapheresis. For each donor, CD4 naive and CD4 memory were each run on three plates, CD8 naive on two plates, and CD8 memory on one plate. The study deeply sequenced blood TCR repertoires of about five healthy adults to estimate repertoire size and the extent of clonotype sharing between individuals. To increase sequencing depth and limit assay-specific biases, TCR repertoire library preparation and sequencing were carried out by different laboratories using diverse techniques.

Using the deep immunoSEQ assay, TCR CDR3 regions were amplified from genomic DNA by multiplex PCR. Genomic DNA extracted from each cell subset was distributed evenly over all wells of several immunoSEQ 96-well plates, and each plate served as one replicate. For sorted subsets, around 200 ng genomic DNA, equal to about 30,000 T cell genomes, was loaded into each replicate PCR. The purified libraries were quantified using a Qubit 3.0 fluorometer, sized with a Bioanalyzer 2100, and then quantified again using the KAPA Library Quantification kit. Each immunoSEQ 96-well plate was sequenced on its own single-read 150-cycle Illumina NextSeq 550 flow cell. In the source study's methods: Because the immunoSEQ output held only junctional sequences and lacked quality scores, the filtering could not match the filtering applied to full-length reads. Sequences were annotated with PyIR, a Python wrapper for IgBLAST v1.9, and V/J genes and CDR3 were assigned using IMGT germline references. Any read was removed if the V/J assignment was weak (E-value above 1e-6), the CDR3 was missing, or the read contained stop codons, out-of-frame junctions, or ambiguous translated residues. V3J clonotypes were defined by identical inferred V gene, J gene, and CDR3 amino acid sequence. Percentage overlap between repertoires was computed as shared unique clonotypes divided by the size of the smaller repertoire. RTK rarefaction, the Chao1 estimator, and Recon v2.1 estimates of unobserved clonotypes were used to assess repertoire richness. For all TCRbeta clonotypes obtained by the gDNA method from a few donors, generation probabilities were computed with OLGA. As stored in TCRdb, this immuneACCESS dataset retains in-frame rearrangements with V and J assigned. A fraction of the clones does not appear; measured against another copy, unresolved V genes explain less than half of the discrepancy, and the remainder lacks a known reason. V and J calls and clone size are given by that table; D and trimming were obtained from the DNA. In this sample the table shows about 2.1 million clones, roughly 95% of which occur a single time. The biggest ten clones account for 1.5% to 2% of the sample.

Worth noting for this clone: The clone's antigen remains unknown. No base-level quality is on record; no much larger clone is a single base apart. The sample has other DNA sequences that encode this CDR3 too.

Results the study describes overall, beyond this receptor: Sampling was limited to blood, and TCR repertoires in tissue likely differ from TCR repertoires in blood. Based on pairwise subsampling, the degree of clonotype sharing among donors was expected to be affected by sequencing depth. The small number of donors limited the genetic and exposure-history diversity represented. Naive subsets generally had larger estimated clonotype richness than memory subsets. Compared with non-shared clonotypes, the clonotypes found in all four sorted-subset donors had higher generation probabilities. About 4.5% of naive CD4, 3.5% of naive CD8, approximately 2% of memory CD4, and about 0.4% of memory CD8 clonotypes were shared across four donors. Incomplete sequencing was indicated by rarefaction of sorted-subset datasets, despite the large sequencing depth.

For the CD8 naive samples, CD45RO-negative cells were positively selected for CCR7, yielding a CD45RA+CCR7+ population from which TemRA cells were excluded. The donors were healthy, HIV-negative adults with no recently reported acute infections or vaccinations. Every donor was a Caucasian adult residing in Nashville, Tennessee, USA. After blood collection by leukapheresis, PBMCs were isolated using Ficoll-Histopaque density gradient centrifugation and then cryopreserved in the vapor phase of liquid nitrogen. Analytical flow cytometry was used to check the purity and quantity of each magnetically sorted T cell population. Genomic DNA was isolated from every sorted fraction and measured by UV absorbance on a Nanodrop 2000c. Reading from cysteine to phenylalanine, the CDR3 counts 14 amino acids. Only the CDR3 DNA is retained, 42 bases long and in frame from the first base. The V end gives up 0 bases and the J end 2 bases, leaving 1 base in the junction not matched to a gene. For CDR1 and CDR2, the germline V gene lists LGHNA and YNFKEQ.

The source material was naive CD8+ T cells from PBMCs. The cell subset or site label, read with the paper, signifies: CD45RA+CCR7+. The clonotype originates from a man in his late teens or twenties in good health. Some clones in this sample may be carry-over from other donors' samples. The rearranged segments are TRBV4-2 and TRBJ2-7; 7 bases in between match TRBD1. The sequenced DNA: TGTGCCAGCAGCCAAGATGACAGGGCCTACGAGCAGTACTTC. The encoded protein is CASSQDDRAYEQYF.